The TCR beta chain described here comes from a study of blood T cell repertoires in COVID-19. Clones were read by immunoSEQ multiplex PCR, and TCRdb kept only the in-frame ones, dropping some. Of 70,000 to 95,000 clones in the sample, more than 85% are singletons; the top ten hold 2.5% to 3%. The length of the CDR3 is 14 residues. From germline, CDR1 is GTSNPN and CDR2 SVGIG (reference sequence). V lost 3 bases and J 7 bases, leaving 16 bases between the germline ends. The J gene is TRBJ1-5, the V gene TRBV30; D unresolved. Sequences were obtained from peripheral blood. The sequence was collected from a man aged 45-65 years with COVID-19, enrolled during active disease. The DNA of the CDR3 is TGTGCCTGGAGCGCAAGTACCAGACACCAGCCCCAGCATTTT. Translation gives CAWSASTRHQPQHF.